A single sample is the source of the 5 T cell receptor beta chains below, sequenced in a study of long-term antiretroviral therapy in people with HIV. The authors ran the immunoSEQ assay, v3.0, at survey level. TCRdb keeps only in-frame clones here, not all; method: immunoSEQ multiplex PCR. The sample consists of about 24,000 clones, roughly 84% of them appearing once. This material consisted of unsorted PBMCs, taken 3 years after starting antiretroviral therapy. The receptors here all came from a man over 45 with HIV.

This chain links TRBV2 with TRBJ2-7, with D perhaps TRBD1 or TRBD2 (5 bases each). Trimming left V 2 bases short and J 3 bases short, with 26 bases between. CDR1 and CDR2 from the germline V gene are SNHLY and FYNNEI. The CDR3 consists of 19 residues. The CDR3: CASSESFRGIGQNNYEQYF. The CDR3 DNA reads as TGTGCCAGCAGTGAAAGTTTTCGGGGAATCGGACAAAATAACTACGAGCAGTACTTC.

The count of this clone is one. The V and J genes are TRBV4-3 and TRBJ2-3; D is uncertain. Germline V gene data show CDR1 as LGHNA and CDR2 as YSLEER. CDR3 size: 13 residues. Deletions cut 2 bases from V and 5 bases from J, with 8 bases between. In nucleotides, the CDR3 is TGCGCCAGCAGCCAAATTCGTGAAGATACGCAGTATTTT. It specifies CASSQIREDTQYF.

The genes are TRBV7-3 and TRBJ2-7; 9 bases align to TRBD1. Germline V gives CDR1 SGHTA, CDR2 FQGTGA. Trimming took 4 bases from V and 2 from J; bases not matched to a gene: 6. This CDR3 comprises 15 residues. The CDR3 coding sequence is TGTGCCAGCAGCTCCCGGACAGGGGTTACCTACGAGCAGTACTTC. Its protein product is CASSSRTGVTYEQYF. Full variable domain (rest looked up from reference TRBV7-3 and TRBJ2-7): GAGVSQTPSNKVTEKGKYVELRCDPISGHTALYWYRQSLGQGPEFLIYFQGTGAADDSGLPNDRFFAVRPEGSVSTLKIQRTERGDSAVYLCASSSRTGVTYEQYFGPGTRLTVT.

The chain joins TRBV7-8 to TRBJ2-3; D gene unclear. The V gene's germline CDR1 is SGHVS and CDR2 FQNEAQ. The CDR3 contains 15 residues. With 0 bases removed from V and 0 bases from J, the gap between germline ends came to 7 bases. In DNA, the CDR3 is TGTGCCAGCAGCTTAGCCATACCTAGCACAGATACGCAGTATTTT. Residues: CASSLAIPSTDTQYF.

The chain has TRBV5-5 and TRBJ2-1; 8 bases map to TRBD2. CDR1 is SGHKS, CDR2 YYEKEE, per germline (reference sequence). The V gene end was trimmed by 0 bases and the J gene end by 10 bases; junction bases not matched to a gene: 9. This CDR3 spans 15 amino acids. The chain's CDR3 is CASSLVPGGPGEQFF. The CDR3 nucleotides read TGTGCCAGCAGCTTGGTTCCGGGAGGGCCAGGGGAGCAGTTCTTC.